The clone carrying this TCR beta chain has ten or more counts. What it recognizes is unknown. Germline CDR1 is SGHTA and CDR2 is FQGNSA. The CDR3 runs to 14 residues. V was pared by 5 bases and J by 4 bases, with 12 bases between. This record belongs to a study of human T cells and chemical hapten exposure. Points from the study as a whole: Once DPC sensitization occurred, TCRs above 1 in 1000 frequency showed no change.

TCRdb re-called the RACE reads through MiXCR, storing one row per CDR3 protein. Among some 300,000 distinct CDR3 sequences listed, about 5% were seen once. The time point was: pre-sensitization, week 0. Stated treatment: therapeutic diphenylcyclopropenone sensitization with weekly scalp DPC. Whole blood that had not been fractionated was the source of extracted total RNA. Sequencing was performed on whole blood, taken in connection with sensitization to the hapten diphenylcyclopropenone (DPC). This chain links TRBV7-2 with TRBJ1-5, with D maybe TRBD1 (5 bases). The TCR was taken from a woman aged 18-29 years with alopecia areata. Some clones in this sample may be carry-over from other donors' samples. Here the CDR3 reads CASSPDSFNQPQHF. The CDR3 region has the DNA TGTGCCAGCAGCCCAGACAGTTTTAATCAGCCCCAGCATTTT.